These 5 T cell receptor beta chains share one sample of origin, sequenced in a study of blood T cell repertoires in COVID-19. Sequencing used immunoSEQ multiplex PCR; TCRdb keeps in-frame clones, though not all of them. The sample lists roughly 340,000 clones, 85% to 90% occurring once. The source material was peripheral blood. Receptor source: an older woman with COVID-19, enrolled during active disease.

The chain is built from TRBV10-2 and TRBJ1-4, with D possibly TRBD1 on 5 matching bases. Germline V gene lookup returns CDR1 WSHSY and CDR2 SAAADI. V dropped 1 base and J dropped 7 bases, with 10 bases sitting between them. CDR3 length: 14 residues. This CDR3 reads CASSEWSRGEKLFF. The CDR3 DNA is TGCGCCAGCAGTGAGTGGTCAAGGGGTGAAAAACTGTTTTTT.

CDR3 protein: CASSSGTGVTSQPQHF. CDR3 coding DNA: TGTGCCAGCAGCTCCGGGACAGGGGTAACGTCTCAGCCCCAGCATTTT. The V and J genes are TRBV7-2 and TRBJ1-5; 10 bases map to TRBD1. V shed 4 bases, J shed 6 bases, and the junction held 9 bases outside the gene matches. This CDR3 has 16 amino acids. CDR1 and CDR2 from the germline V gene are SGHTA and FQGNSA.

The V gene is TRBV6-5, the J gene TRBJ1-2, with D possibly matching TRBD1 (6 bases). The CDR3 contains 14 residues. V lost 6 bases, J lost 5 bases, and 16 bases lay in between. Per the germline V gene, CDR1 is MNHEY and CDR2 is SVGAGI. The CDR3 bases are TGTGCCAGCAGGTCCCCAGGGGCGGGTTATGGCTACACCTTC. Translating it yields CASRSPGAGYGYTF.

The CDR3 spells CASSTIPGQGRRGTEAFF. CDR3 nucleotides: TGTGCCAGTAGTACTATTCCCGGACAGGGGAGGAGGGGCACTGAAGCTTTCTTT. The chain has TRBV19 and TRBJ1-1; TRBD1 matches 9 bases. Per germline, CDR1 LNHDA and CDR2 SQIVND (reference sequence). J lost 4 bases, V lost 4 bases, and 16 bases had no gene match. This CDR3 comprises 18 residues.

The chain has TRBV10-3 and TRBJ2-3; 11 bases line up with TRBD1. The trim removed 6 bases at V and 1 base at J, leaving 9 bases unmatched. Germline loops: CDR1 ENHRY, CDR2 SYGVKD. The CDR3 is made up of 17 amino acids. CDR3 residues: CAIRPQPGQGGTDTQYF. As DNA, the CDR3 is TGTGCCATCAGACCTCAACCGGGACAGGGGGGCACAGATACGCAGTATTTT.